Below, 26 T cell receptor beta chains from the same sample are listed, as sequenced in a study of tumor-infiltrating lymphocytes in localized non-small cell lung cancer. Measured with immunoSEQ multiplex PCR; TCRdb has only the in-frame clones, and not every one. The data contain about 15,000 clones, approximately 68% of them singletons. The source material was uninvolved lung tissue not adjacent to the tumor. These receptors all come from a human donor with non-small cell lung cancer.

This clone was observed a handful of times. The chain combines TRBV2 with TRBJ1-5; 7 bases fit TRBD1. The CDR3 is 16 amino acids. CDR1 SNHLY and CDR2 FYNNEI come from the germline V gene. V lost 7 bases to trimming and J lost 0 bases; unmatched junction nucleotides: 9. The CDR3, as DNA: TGTGCCAGCAACCGGGACAGCGCTTATAGCAATCAGCCCCAGCATTTT. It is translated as CASNRDSAYSNQPQHF. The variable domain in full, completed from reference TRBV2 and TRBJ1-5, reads EPEVTQTPSHQVTQMGQEVILRCVPISNHLYFYWYRQILGQKVEFLVSFYNNEISEKSEIFDDQFSVERPDGSNFTLKIRSTKLEDSAMYFCASNRDSAYSNQPQHFGDGTRLSIL.

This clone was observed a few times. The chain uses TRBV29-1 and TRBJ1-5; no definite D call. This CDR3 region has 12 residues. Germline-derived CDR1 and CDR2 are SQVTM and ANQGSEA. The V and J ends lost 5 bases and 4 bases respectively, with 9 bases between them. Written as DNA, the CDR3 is TGCAGCGTTTCTACAGAGAATCAGCCCCAGCATTTT. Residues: CSVSTENQPQHF.

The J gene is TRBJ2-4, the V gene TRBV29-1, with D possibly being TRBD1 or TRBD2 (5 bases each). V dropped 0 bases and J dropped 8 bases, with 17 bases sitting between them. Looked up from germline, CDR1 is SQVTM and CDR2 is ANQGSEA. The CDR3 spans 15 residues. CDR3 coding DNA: TGCAGCGTTGAAGACCCGGGACGAGGGTTTGACATTCAGTACTTC. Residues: CSVEDPGRGFDIQYF.

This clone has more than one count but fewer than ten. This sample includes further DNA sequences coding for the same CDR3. The CDR3 sequence is CASSPRGQNTEAFF. Here the CDR3 DNA reads TGTGCCAGCAGCCCCAGGGGGCAGAACACTGAAGCTTTCTTT. The chain combines TRBV27 with TRBJ1-1; 8 bases fit TRBD1. Germline V gene sequence: CDR1 MNHEY, CDR2 SMNVEV (reference sequence). With V trimmed by 6 bases and J by 1 base, 4 bases remained unmatched. The CDR3 totals 14 residues.

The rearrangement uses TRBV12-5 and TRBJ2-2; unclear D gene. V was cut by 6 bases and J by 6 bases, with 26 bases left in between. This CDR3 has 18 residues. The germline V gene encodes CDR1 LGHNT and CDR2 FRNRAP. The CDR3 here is CASGSGNGAATGSGELFF. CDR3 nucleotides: TGTGCTAGTGGCTCTGGGAATGGCGCCGCCACTGGATCCGGGGAGCTGTTTTTT.

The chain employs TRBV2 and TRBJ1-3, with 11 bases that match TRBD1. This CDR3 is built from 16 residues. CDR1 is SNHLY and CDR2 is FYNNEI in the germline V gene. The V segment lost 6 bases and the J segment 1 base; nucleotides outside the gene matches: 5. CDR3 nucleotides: TGTGCCAGCAGGGTCGGACAGGGGGCTTCTGGAAACACCATATATTTT. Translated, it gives CASRVGQGASGNTIYF.

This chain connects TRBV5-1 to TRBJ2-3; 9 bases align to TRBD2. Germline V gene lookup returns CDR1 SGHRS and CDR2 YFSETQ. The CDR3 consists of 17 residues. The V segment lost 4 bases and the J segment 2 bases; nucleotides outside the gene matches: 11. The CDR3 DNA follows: TGCGCCAGCAGCCAAGTCCGGCGGGGGGGTCCCACAGATACGCAGTATTTT. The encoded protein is CASSQVRRGGPTDTQYF.

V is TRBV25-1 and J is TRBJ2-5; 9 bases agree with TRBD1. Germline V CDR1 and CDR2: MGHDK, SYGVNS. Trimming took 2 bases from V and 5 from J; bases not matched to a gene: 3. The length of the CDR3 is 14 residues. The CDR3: CASSEKGTGETQYF. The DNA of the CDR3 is TGTGCCAGCAGTGAAAAGGGGACAGGGGAGACCCAGTACTTC.

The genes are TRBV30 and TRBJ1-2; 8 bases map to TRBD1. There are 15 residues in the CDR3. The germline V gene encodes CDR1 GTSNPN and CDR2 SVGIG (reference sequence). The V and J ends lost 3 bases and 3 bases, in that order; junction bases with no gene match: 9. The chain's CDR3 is CAWRRGGQGDYGYTF. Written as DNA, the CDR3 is TGTGCCTGGAGGAGAGGAGGACAGGGAGACTATGGCTACACCTTC.

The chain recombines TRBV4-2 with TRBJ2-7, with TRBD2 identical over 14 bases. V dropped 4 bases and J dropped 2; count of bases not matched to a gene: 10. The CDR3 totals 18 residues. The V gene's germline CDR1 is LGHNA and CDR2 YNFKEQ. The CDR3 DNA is TGTGCCAGCAGCCTAGGACTAGCGGGGGGATTGCCCCCCTACGAGCAGTACTTC. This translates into CASSLGLAGGLPPYEQYF.

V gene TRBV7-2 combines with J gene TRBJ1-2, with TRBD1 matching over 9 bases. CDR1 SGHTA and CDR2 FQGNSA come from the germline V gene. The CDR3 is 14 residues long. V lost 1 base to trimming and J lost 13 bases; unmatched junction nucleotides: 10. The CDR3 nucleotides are TGTGCCAGCAGCTTAGGGTCGGACAGGGGCTCCCCCACCTTC. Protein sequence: CASSLGSDRGSPTF.

As DNA, the CDR3 is TGTGCCTGGAGCAACGGCAGAGTCTATGGCTACACCTTC. It specifies CAWSNGRVYGYTF. The chain uses TRBV30 and TRBJ1-2; D unclear. CDR1 GTSNPN and CDR2 SVGIG come from the germline V gene (reference sequence). The CDR3 has 13 amino acids. V lost 3 bases, J lost 4 bases, and 12 bases lay in between.

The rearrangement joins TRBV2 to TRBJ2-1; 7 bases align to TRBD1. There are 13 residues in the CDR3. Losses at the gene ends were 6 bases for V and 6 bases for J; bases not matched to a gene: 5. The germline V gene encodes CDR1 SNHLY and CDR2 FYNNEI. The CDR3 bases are TGTGCCAGCAGGTTGGACAGGAGCAATGAGCAGTTCTTC. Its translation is CASRLDRSNEQFF.

CDR3 protein: CASSLALNTGELFF. CDR3 nucleotides: TGTGCCAGCAGCTTAGCCCTGAACACCGGGGAGCTGTTTTTT. The chain has TRBV7-2 and TRBJ2-2; D not certain. Trimming pared 0 bases from V and 1 base from J, leaving 3 bases between. CDR3 length: 14 amino acids. Germline CDR1 SGHTA, CDR2 FQGNSA.

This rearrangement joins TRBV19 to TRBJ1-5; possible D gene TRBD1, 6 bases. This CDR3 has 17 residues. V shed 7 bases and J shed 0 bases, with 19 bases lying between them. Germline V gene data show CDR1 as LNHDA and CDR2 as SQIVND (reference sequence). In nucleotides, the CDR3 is TGTGCCAGTAATAAAGTCGCTGGACAGCTTAGCAATCAGCCCCAGCATTTT. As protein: CASNKVAGQLSNQPQHF.

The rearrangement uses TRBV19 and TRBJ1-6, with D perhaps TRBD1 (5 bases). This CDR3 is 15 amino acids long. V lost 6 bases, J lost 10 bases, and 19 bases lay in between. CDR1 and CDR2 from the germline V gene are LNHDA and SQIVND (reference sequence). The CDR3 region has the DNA TGTGCCAGTAGCGCCGGGACCGGCATGAGGTCACCCCTCCACTTT. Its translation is CASSAGTGMRSPLHF. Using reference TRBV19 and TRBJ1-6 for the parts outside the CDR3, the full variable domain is DGGITQSPKYLFRKEGQNVTLSCEQNLNHDAMYWYRQDPGQGLRLIYYSQIVNDFQKGDIAEGYSVSREKKESFPLTVTSAQKNPTAFYLCASSAGTGMRSPLHFGNGTRLTVT.

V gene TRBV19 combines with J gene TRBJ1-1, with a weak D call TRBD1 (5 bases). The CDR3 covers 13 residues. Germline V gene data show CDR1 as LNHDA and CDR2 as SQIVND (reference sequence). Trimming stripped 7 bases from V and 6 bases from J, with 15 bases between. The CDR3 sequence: CASKVEGTAEAFF. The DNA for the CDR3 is TGTGCCAGTAAAGTCGAGGGGACCGCTGAAGCTTTCTTT.

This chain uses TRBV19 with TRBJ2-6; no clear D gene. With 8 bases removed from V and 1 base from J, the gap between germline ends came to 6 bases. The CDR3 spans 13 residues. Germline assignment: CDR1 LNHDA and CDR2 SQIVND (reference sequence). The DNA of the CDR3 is TGTGCCAGTCGGGTATCTGGGGCCAACGTCCTGACTTTC. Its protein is CASRVSGANVLTF.

The CDR3: CASSLARVNTQYF. The CDR3 DNA is TGTGCCAGCAGCTTAGCGAGGGTAAATACGCAGTATTTT. The genes are TRBV7-9 and TRBJ2-3, with D perhaps matching TRBD2 (5 bases). Germline CDR1 is SEHNR and CDR2 is FQNEAQ (reference sequence). Trimming removed 0 bases from V and 7 bases from J, with 8 bases in between. This CDR3 is built from 13 residues.

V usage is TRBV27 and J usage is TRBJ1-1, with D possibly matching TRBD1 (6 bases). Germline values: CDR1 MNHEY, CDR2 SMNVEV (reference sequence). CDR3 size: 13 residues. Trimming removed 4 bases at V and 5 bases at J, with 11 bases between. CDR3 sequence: CASSWDTSTEAFF. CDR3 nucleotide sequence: TGTGCCAGCAGTTGGGACACCTCTACTGAAGCTTTCTTT.

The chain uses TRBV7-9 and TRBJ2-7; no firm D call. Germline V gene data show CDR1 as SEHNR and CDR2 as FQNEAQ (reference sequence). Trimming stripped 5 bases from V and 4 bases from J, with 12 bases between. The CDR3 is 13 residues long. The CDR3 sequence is CASSPPAPYEQYF. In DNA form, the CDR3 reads TGTGCCAGCAGCCCCCCAGCGCCATACGAGCAGTACTTC.

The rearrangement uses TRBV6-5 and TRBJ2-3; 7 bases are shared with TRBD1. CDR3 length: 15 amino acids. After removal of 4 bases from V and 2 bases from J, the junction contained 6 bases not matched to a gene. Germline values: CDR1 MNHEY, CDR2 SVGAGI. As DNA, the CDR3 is TGTGCCAGCAGTTTCTCGGGACAGCTCACAGATACGCAGTATTTT. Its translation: CASSFSGQLTDTQYF.

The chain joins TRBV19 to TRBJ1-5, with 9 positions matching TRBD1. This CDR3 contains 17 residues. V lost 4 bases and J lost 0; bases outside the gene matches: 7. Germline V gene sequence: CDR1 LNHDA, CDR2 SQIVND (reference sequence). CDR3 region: CASSTTGGAYSNQPQHF. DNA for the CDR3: TGTGCCAGTAGTACTACAGGGGGCGCGTATAGCAATCAGCCCCAGCATTTT.

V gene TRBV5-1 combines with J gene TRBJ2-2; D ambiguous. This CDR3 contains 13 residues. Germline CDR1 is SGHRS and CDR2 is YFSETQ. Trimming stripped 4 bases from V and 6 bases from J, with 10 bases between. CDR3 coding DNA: TGCGCCAGCAGCCCCGAGTTGGCCGGGGAGCTGTTTTTT. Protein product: CASSPELAGELFF. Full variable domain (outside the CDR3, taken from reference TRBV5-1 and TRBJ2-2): KAGVTQTPRYLIKTRGQQVTLSCSPISGHRSVSWYQQTPGQGLQFLFEYFSETQRNKGNFPGRFSGRQFSNSRSEMNVSTLELGDSALYLCASSPELAGELFFGEGSRLTVL.

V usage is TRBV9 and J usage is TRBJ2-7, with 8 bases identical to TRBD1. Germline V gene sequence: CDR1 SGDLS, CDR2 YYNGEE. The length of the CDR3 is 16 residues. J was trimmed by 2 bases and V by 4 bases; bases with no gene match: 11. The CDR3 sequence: CASSPKDREFPYEQYF. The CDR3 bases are TGTGCCAGCAGCCCCAAGGACAGGGAGTTTCCCTACGAGCAGTACTTC.

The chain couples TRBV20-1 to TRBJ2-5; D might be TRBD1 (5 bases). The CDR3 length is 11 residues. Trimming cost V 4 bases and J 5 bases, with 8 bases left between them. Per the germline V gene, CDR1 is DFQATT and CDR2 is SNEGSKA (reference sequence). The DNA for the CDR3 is TGCAGTGCTAACAAGGGGGAGACCCAGTACTTC. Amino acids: CSANKGETQYF.